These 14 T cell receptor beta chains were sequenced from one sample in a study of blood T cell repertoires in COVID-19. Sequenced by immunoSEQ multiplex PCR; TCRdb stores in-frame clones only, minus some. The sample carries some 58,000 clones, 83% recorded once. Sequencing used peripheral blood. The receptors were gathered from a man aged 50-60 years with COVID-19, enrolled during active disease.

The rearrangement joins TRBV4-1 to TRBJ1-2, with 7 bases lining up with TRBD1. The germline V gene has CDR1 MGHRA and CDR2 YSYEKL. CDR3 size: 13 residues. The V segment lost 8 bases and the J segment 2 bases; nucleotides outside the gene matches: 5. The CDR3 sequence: CASARQGNYGYTF. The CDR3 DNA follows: TGCGCCAGCGCGAGACAGGGCAACTATGGCTACACCTTC.

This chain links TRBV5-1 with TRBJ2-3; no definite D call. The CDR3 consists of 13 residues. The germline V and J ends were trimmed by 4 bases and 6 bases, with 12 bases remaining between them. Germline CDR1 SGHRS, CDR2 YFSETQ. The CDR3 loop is CASSPSVADTQYF. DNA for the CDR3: TGCGCCAGCAGCCCGTCCGTCGCGGATACGCAGTATTTT. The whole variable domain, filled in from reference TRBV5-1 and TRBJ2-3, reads KAGVTQTPRYLIKTRGQQVTLSCSPISGHRSVSWYQQTPGQGLQFLFEYFSETQRNKGNFPGRFSGRQFSNSRSEMNVSTLELGDSALYLCASSPSVADTQYFGPGTRLTVL.

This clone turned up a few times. In DNA, the CDR3 is TGCAGCGTTGGGGGGGATGGCTACACCTTC. Translated: CSVGGDGYTF. The chain links TRBV29-1 to TRBJ1-2, with D perhaps TRBD1 (5 bases). The CDR3 is 10 amino acids. Germline CDR1 is SQVTM and CDR2 is ANQGSEA. Between the trimmed V and J ends, which lost 4 bases and 6 bases, there was a span of 6 bases.

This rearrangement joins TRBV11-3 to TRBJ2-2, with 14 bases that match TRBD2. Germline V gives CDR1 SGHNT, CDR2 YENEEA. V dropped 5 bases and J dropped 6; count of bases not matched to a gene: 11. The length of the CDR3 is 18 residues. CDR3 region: CASSPGTSGSYKSGELFF. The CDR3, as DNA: TGTGCCAGCAGCCCGGGGACTAGCGGGAGCTATAAGTCCGGGGAGCTGTTTTTT.

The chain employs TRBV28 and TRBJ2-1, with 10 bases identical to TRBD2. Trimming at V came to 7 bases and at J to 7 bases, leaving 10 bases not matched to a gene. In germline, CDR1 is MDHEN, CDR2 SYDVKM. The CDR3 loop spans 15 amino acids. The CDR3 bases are TGTGCCAGCATTTCCTATGGGACTAGCGAGAATGAGCAGTTCTTC. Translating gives CASISYGTSENEQFF.

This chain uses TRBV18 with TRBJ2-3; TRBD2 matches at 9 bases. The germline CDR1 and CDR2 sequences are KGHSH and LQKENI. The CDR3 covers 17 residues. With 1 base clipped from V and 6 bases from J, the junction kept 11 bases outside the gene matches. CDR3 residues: CASSPRGLAGERDTQYF. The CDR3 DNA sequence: TGTGCCAGCTCACCACGGGGGTTAGCGGGAGAACGGGATACGCAGTATTTT. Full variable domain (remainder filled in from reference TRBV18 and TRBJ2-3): NAGVMQNPRHLVRRRGQEARLRCSPMKGHSHVYWYRQLPEEGLKFMVYLQKENIIDESGMPKERFSAEFPKEGPSILRIQQVVRGDSAAYFCASSPRGLAGERDTQYFGPGTRLTVL.

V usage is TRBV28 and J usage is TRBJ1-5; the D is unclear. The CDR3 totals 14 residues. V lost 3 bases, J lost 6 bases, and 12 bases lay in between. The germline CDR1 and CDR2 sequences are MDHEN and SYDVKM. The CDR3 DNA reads TGTGCCAGCAGTTTGTTTCGAGGAGGTCAGCCCCAGCATTTT. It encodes CASSLFRGGQPQHF.

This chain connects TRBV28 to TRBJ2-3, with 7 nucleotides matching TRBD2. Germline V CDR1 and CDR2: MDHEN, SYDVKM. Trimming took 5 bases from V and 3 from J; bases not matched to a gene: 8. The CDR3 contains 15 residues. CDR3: CASSTAAGATDTQYF. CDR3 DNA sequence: TGTGCCAGCAGTACCGCTGCGGGAGCAACAGATACGCAGTATTTT.

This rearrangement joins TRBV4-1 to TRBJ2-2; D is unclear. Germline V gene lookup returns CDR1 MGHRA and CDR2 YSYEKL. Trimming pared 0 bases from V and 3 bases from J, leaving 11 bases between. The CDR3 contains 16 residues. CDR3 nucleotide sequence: TGCGCCAGCAGCCAAGAGAGTGGTTCGTACACCGGGGAGCTGTTTTTT. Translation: CASSQESGSYTGELFF.

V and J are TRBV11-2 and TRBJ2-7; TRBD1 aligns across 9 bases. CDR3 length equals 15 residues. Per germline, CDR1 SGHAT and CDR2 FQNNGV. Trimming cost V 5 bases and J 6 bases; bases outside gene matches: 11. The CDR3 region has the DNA TGTGCCAGCAGCCTCTTTCGGGACAGGGAGGCCGAGCAGTACTTC. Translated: CASSLFRDREAEQYF.

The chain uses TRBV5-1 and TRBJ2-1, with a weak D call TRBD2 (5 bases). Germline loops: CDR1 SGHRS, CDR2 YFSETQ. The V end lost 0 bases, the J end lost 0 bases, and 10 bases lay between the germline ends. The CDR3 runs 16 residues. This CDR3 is CASSLGAESSYNEQFF. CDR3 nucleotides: TGCGCCAGCAGCTTGGGAGCGGAGAGCTCCTACAATGAGCAGTTCTTC.

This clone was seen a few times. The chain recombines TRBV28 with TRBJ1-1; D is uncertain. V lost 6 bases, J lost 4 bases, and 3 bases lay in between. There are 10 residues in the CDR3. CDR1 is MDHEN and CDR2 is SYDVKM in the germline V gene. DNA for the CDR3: TGTGCCAGCAGGAGCACTGAAGCTTTCTTT. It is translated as CASRSTEAFF.

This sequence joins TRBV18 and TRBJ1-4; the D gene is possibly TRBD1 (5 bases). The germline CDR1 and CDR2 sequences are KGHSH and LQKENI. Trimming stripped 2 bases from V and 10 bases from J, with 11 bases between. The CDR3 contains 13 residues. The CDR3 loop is CASSPGRDAKLFF. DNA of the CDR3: TGTGCCAGCTCACCAGGGAGGGACGCAAAACTGTTTTTT. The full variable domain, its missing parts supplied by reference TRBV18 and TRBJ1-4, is NAGVMQNPRHLVRRRGQEARLRCSPMKGHSHVYWYRQLPEEGLKFMVYLQKENIIDESGMPKERFSAEFPKEGPSILRIQQVVRGDSAAYFCASSPGRDAKLFFGSGTQLSVL.

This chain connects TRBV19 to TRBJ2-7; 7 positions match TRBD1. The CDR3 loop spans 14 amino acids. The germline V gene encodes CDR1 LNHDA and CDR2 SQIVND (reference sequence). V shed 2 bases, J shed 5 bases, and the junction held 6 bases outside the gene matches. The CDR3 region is CASSISGGENEQYF. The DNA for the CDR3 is TGTGCCAGTAGTATATCAGGGGGTGAGAACGAGCAGTACTTC. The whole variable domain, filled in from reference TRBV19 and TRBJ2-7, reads DGGITQSPKYLFRKEGQNVTLSCEQNLNHDAMYWYRQDPGQGLRLIYYSQIVNDFQKGDIAEGYSVSREKKESFPLTVTSAQKNPTAFYLCASSISGGENEQYFGPGTRLTVT.